The T cell receptor (beta chain) under discussion was sequenced for a study of blood T cell repertoires in COVID-19. In the authors' methods: Nucleated cell counts were estimated from reference gene primer amplification. Profiling relied on immunoSEQ multiplex PCR, and the TCRdb table lists in-frame clones only, not all of them. V, J and clone size derive from that table, while D and trimming were established from the DNA sequence. The sample has roughly 150,000 clones; roughly 84% are singletons. Germline trimming cut 4 bases from V and 10 bases from J; bases unmatched to any gene: 3. The CDR3 is 12 amino acids. Looked up from germline, CDR1 is SGHDN and CDR2 is FVKESK.

The chain is built from TRBV14 and TRBJ2-1; TRBD2 matches 8 bases. This sequence was found in a woman older than 75 with active or convalescent COVID-19. The material sequenced was peripheral blood. CDR3 in amino acids: CASSPSGREQFF. CDR3 coding DNA: TGTGCCAGCAGCCCCAGCGGGAGAGAGCAGTTCTTC.